This is a list of T cell receptor beta chains from one sample in a study of glioma-infiltrating T cells. One entry per CDR3 protein, called by TCRdb with MiXCR from the multiplex PCR reads. The sample records about 93,000 distinct CDR3 sequences, 35% to 50% being singletons. Sequences were obtained from glioma tissue, nonneoplastic brain tissue, or PBMCs (not recorded which). These receptors originate from a human donor with low-grade glioma or glioblastoma, undergoing nonglioma brain surgery, or in good health (not recorded which). The CDR3 runs from the conserved cysteine through the conserved F or W. A D gene is named only where the DNA matches it firmly. The size field is filled for only some rows; it gives once, few, many or a size class.

>TRBV9|18|.|.|TRBJ2-6
TGTGCCAGCAGCGCGACCGCTAGGGCCCCACTTGGGGCCAACGTCCTGACTTTC
CASSATARAPLGANVLTF
>TRBV5-1|15|.|.|TRBJ2-6
TGCGCCAGCCGGGTGAGCCACTCTGGGGCCAACGTCCTGGCCTTC
CASRVSHSGANVLAF
>TRBV7-7|15|.|.|TRBJ2-3
TGTTCCATCAGCTTATCACGAACTTTAGTAAATACTCAGTATTTT
CSISLSRTLVNTQYF
>TRBV30|13|.|.|TRBJ2-1
TGTGCCAGCAGCCCAACGGTCCAGAGAGATTGGTTCTTC
CASSPTVQRDWFF
>TRBV5-5|15|.|.|TRBJ2-5
TGTGCCAGCAGGCCAACAATGACAGGGCGGGAGCCCCGGTACTTC
CASRPTMTGREPRYF
>TRBV6-6|15|.|many|TRBJ1-1
TGTGCCAGCAGTTACTCGACCGTGATAAACACTGAAGCTTTCTTT
CASSYSTVINTEAFF
>TRBV7-8|12|.|once|TRBJ1-1
TGTGCCAGCAGCTTTCAGAGGACGAAAGCTTTCTTT
CASSFQRTKAFF
>TRBV19|14|.|once|TRBJ2-1
TGTGCCACCACCGTGGACAGTCCCCCCAATGAGCAGTTCTTC
CATTVDSPPNEQFF
>TRBV7-2|13|.|.|TRBJ2-7
TGTGCCAGCAGATTCGGGGAGAACAACGAGCAGTACTTC
CASRFGENNEQYF
>TRBV5-1|16|.|many|TRBJ1-1
TGCGCCAGCAGCCAGGCCGGTCGAGGAGGTGACACTGAAGCTTTCTTT
CASSQAGRGGDTEAFF
>TRBV5-1|16|.|few|TRBJ2-6
TGCGCCAGCAGCCTAATATTAGGCTCTGGGGCCAACGTCCTGACTTTC
CASSLILGSGANVLTF
>TRBV6-2/TRBV6-3|15|.|.|TRBJ1-1
TGTGCCAGCAGTTTCGCTAGCGGGGGGGACACTGAAGCTTTCTTT
CASSFASGGDTEAFF
>TRBV6-1|15|.|.|TRBJ1-5
TGTGCCAGCAGTGAAGTGGGACTCAGCAATCAGCCCCAGCATTTT
CASSEVGLSNQPQHF
>TRBV6-1|13|.|.|TRBJ1-1
TGTGCCAGCAAAGATGACAGCAACACTGAAGCTTTCTTT
CASKDDSNTEAFF
>TRBV7-2|13|.|many|TRBJ1-6
TGTGCCAGCAGCTCCGACGCAATGACACCCCTCCACTTT
CASSSDAMTPLHF
>TRBV2|15|.|many|TRBJ1-5
TGTGCCAGCAGTGAGGTGGGGGTAGGCAATCAGCCCCAGCATTTT
CASSEVGVGNQPQHF
>TRBV9|14|.|many|TRBJ2-1
TGTGCCAGCAGCGTCGGGACATTCGCCGATGAGCAGTTCTTC
CASSVGTFADEQFF
>TRBV20-1|15|TRBD2|many|TRBJ2-3
TGCAGTGCTAGAGATCCGAGCGGGAGCTCAGATACGCAGTATTTT
CSARDPSGSSDTQYF
>TRBV27|13|TRBD2|.|TRBJ2-7
TGTGCCAGCAGAATAGCGGGAGCCGACGAGAGGTACTTC
CASRIAGADERYF
>TRBV28|15|TRBD1|many|TRBJ1-1
TGTGCCAGCAGTAGGACAGGGGGAATTGGGGCTGAAGCTTTCTTT
CASSRTGGIGAEAFF
>TRBV7-8|15|.|many|TRBJ2-7
TGTGCCAGCAGCTTAGGTCCGAGAGGCATGTACGAGCAGTACTTC
CASSLGPRGMYEQYF
>TRBV12-5|12|.|.|TRBJ2-5
TGTGCTACTGGGGGGATGACAGAGACGCAGTACTTC
CATGGMTETQYF
>TRBV27|15|TRBD2|many|TRBJ2-3
TGTGCCAGCAGTTATCGACTAGCGCTTACAGATACGCAGTATTTT
CASSYRLALTDTQYF
>TRBV4-1|21|TRBD2|many|TRBJ2-3
TGCGCCAGCAGCCAAGGCCGGGCAGGGGTCGGACTAGCGGGGTTCACAGATACGCAGTATTTT
CASSQGRAGVGLAGFTDTQYF
>TRBV25-1|17|TRBD2|many|TRBJ2-5
TGTGCCAGCTCCGAATTGTCGCTGGGGGGGACCGCCGAGACCCAGTACTTC
CASSELSLGGTAETQYF
>TRBV3-1|14|.|.|TRBJ1-6
TGTGCCAGCTCGCTAGAGGTTGCGAATTCACCCCTCCACTTT
CASSLEVANSPLHF
>TRBV19|17|.|.|TRBJ2-3
TGTGCCAGTAGCCCATCTGGGGGAGGATACTCCACAGATACGCAGTATTTT
CASSPSGGGYSTDTQYF
>TRBV28|15|TRBD2|many|TRBJ2-7
TGTGCCAGCAGTCCTCTAGCGGGGGGTTCCTACGAGCAGTACTTC
CASSPLAGGSYEQYF
>TRBV6-2/TRBV6-3|15|.|many|TRBJ2-7
TGTGCCAGCAGTCGGGACCGACTAAGCTCCTACGAGCAGTACTTC
CASSRDRLSSYEQYF
>TRBV28|14|TRBD1|.|TRBJ2-2
TGTGCCAGCAGTCGGACAGGGAACACCGGGGAGCTGTTTTTT
CASSRTGNTGELFF
>TRBV7-3|18|.|many|TRBJ2-3
TGTGCCAGCAGCTTAAATCTAGGGTCCGGGCGGAGCACAGATACGCAGTATTTT
CASSLNLGSGRSTDTQYF
>TRBV4-1|17|.|many|TRBJ1-5
TGCGCCAGCAGCCAAGGGAATGGAGGGTGGGGCAATCAGCCCCAGCATTTT
CASSQGNGGWGNQPQHF
>TRBV3-1|14|.|many|TRBJ1-1
TGTGCCAGCAGTCCTAACAGGCTGGGGACTGAAGCTTTCTTT
CASSPNRLGTEAFF
>TRBV28|14|TRBD2|.|TRBJ2-3
TGTGCCAGCAACCTAGCGGGGAGCACAGATGCGCAGTATTTT
CASNLAGSTDAQYF
>TRBV5-1|15|TRBD1|many|TRBJ2-7
TGCGCCAGCAGCAACCGGGACAGGGGGACCCACGAGCAGTACTTC
CASSNRDRGTHEQYF
>TRBV28|14|TRBD1|many|TRBJ2-1
TGTGCCAGCAGTTTTACAGGGGAATACAATGAGCAGTTCTTC
CASSFTGEYNEQFF
>TRBV30|15|.|.|TRBJ1-1
TGTGCCTGGAGACCCAAGACGGGTAGAACCACTGAAGCTTTCTTT
CAWRPKTGRTTEAFF
>TRBV7-2|12|.|many|TRBJ2-5
TGTGCCAGCAGCGAGACTACGGAGACCCAGTACTTC
CASSETTETQYF
>TRBV6-1|15|.|.|TRBJ2-1
TGCGCCAGCAGTAGTTTCGGGGTTTGGGGCAATGAGCAGTTCTTC
CASSSFGVWGNEQFF
>TRBV25-1|15|TRBD1|few|TRBJ2-7
TGTGCCAGCAGTGAAGCCGGGACAGGGGTCTACGAGCAGTACTTC
CASSEAGTGVYEQYF